Presented here are 26 T cell receptor beta chains from one specimen sequenced in a study of T cell responses to AZD1222 COVID-19 vaccine. The protocol was immunoSEQ multiplex PCR, while the TCRdb copy is restricted to in-frame clones and leaves out a portion. The table shows tens of thousands of clones, with around 90% occurring only once. This specimen consisted of peripheral blood, obtained 28 days after the second AZD1222 dose. These receptors were collected from an adult who received the AZD1222 COVID-19 vaccine.

For the CDR3, the DNA is TGCGCCAGCAGCTTGGGCGACGTGACAGATACGCAGTATTTT. It specifies CASSLGDVTDTQYF. The chain joins TRBV5-1 to TRBJ2-3; no clear D gene. The CDR3 contains 14 residues. V was shortened by 0 bases and J by 3 bases, with 8 bases between the two germline ends. Per germline, CDR1 SGHRS and CDR2 YFSETQ.

The genes are TRBV29-1 and TRBJ2-1; 9 bases are shared with TRBD1. The CDR3 sequence is 15 residues long. After removal of 1 base from V and 2 bases from J, the junction contained 3 bases not matched to a gene. CDR1 SQVTM and CDR2 ANQGSEA come from the germline V gene. CDR3 in DNA: TGCAGCGTTGAAGGCGGGACAGGGACCTACAATGAGCAGTTCTTC. It yields the protein CSVEGGTGTYNEQFF.

This clone was detected once. The genes are TRBV28 and TRBJ2-7; 8 bases fit TRBD1. After removal of 7 bases from V and 0 bases from J, the junction contained 11 bases not matched to a gene. The CDR3 sequence is 16 residues long. The germline V gene has CDR1 MDHEN and CDR2 SYDVKM. The CDR3 reads CASIPDGQGGSYEQYF. The CDR3 DNA reads TGTGCCAGCATCCCCGACGGACAGGGAGGCTCCTACGAGCAGTACTTC.

CDR3 coding DNA: TGTGCCTGGAGTGGACAGGGGGCACTCGGGGAGCTGTTTTTT. This encodes CAWSGQGALGELFF. The chain links TRBV30 to TRBJ2-2; TRBD1 matches at 10 bases. The CDR3 runs to 14 residues. Germline CDR1 is GTSNPN and CDR2 is SVGIG (reference sequence). Trimming removed 1 base from V and 7 bases from J; junction bases left unmatched: 3.

The chain recombines TRBV21-1 with TRBJ2-7; TRBD1, as called in the table, went unchecked against the DNA. TRBV21-1 is shown as a pseudogene. This CDR3 is 14 amino acids long. As DNA, the CDR3 is TGTGCCAGCAGCACCTCTCAGGGGGCAGGGGAGCAGTACTTC. It yields the protein CASSTSQGAGEQYF.

This clone was seen a single time. The genes are TRBV28 and TRBJ2-2; D perhaps matches TRBD1 (6 bases). V was shortened by 6 bases and J by 8 bases, with 16 bases between the two germline ends. The germline CDR1 and CDR2 sequences are MDHEN and SYDVKM. The CDR3 runs to 14 residues. CDR3 bases: TGTGCCAGCAGCACGGACAGCCTGAGAGGGGAGCTGTTTTTT. As protein: CASSTDSLRGELFF.

The chain joins TRBV21-1 to TRBJ2-3. TRBV21-1 corresponds to a pseudogene. The CDR3 is 14 amino acids. The DNA of the CDR3 is TGTGCCAGCAGCAAAGTAAGACCCACAGATACGCAGTATTTT. Translation: CASSKVRPTDTQYF.

This chain uses TRBV5-4 with TRBJ2-3; 10 positions match TRBD1. V shed 4 bases and J 1 base; nucleotides not matched to a gene: 3. In germline, CDR1 is SGHNT, CDR2 YYREEE (reference sequence). The CDR3 consists of 15 residues. The CDR3 bases are TGTGCCAGCAGCCTAGGGACAGGGGGCACAGATACGCAGTATTTT. Amino acids: CASSLGTGGTDTQYF. Supplemented by reference TRBV5-4 and TRBJ2-3, the full variable domain reads ETGVTQSPTHLIKTRGQQVTLRCSSQSGHNTVSWYQQALGQGPQFIFQYYREEENGRGNFPPRFSGLQFPNYSSELNVNALELDDSALYLCASSLGTGGTDTQYFGPGTRLTVL.

This chain joins TRBV2 and TRBJ1-5, with D unresolved. CDR1 is SNHLY and CDR2 is FYNNEI in the germline V gene. V lost 3 bases, J lost 10 bases, and 13 bases lay in between. The CDR3 runs 13 residues. The CDR3 nucleotides read TGTGCCAGCAGTGATAGAGGAGCCGGCCCCCAGCATTTT. It is translated as CASSDRGAGPQHF.

V is TRBV28 and J is TRBJ1-2; a possible D gene is TRBD1 (6 bases). The germline gives CDR1 MDHEN, CDR2 SYDVKM. V was pared by 3 bases and J by 1 base, with 12 bases between. The CDR3 sequence is 15 residues long. The chain's CDR3 is CASSFPTGINYGYTF. CDR3 DNA sequence: TGTGCCAGCAGTTTCCCCACAGGGATTAACTATGGCTACACCTTC.

V usage is TRBV18 and J usage is TRBJ2-1; D unclear. This CDR3 comprises 16 residues. The germline V gene encodes CDR1 KGHSH and CDR2 LQKENI. V was trimmed by 0 bases and J by 6 bases, leaving 15 bases between them. The CDR3 DNA reads as TGTGCCAGCTCACCACCGTCCCAGAGACTGGGCAATGAGCAGTTCTTC. This codes for CASSPPSQRLGNEQFF.

The CDR3 is CSVENGGGAGELFF. The CDR3 nucleotides are TGCAGCGTTGAAAATGGGGGTGGGGCCGGGGAGCTGTTTTTT. This chain connects TRBV29-1 to TRBJ2-2; D is possibly TRBD1 or TRBD2 (5 bases each). CDR3 length: 14 amino acids. Between the trimmed V and J ends, which lost 2 bases and 6 bases, there was a span of 13 bases. Germline lookup yields CDR1 SQVTM and CDR2 ANQGSEA.

The chain links TRBV3-1 (or the pseudogene TRBV3-2) to TRBJ1-5, with 12 bases aligning to TRBD1. The CDR3 loop spans 18 amino acids. CDR1 is LGHDT and CDR2 is YNNKEL in the germline V gene (reference sequence). J lost 9 bases, V lost 0 bases, and 12 bases had no gene match. CDR3 residues: CASSQDGFGTGGGRPQHF. The CDR3 region has the DNA TGTGCCAGCAGCCAAGATGGGTTCGGGACAGGGGGCGGGAGGCCCCAGCATTTT.

This chain joins TRBV19 and TRBJ2-1; possibly TRBD2 for D (6 bases). The CDR3 is 15 residues long. The V gene lost 2 bases and the J gene lost 1 base, with 9 bases spanning the gap. Germline values: CDR1 LNHDA, CDR2 SQIVND (reference sequence). CDR3 nucleotide sequence: TGTGCCAGTAGTATAATGCTAGCGTCCTACAATGAGCAGTTCTTC. This translates into CASSIMLASYNEQFF.

This chain joins TRBV18 and TRBJ1-1; TRBD1 might be the D (5 bases). The CDR3 contains 14 residues. Trimming left V 3 bases short and J 4 bases short, with 12 bases between. Looked up from germline, CDR1 is KGHSH and CDR2 is LQKENI. The CDR3 loop is CASSPRGVGTEAFF. In nucleotides, the CDR3 is TGTGCCAGCTCACCGAGGGGAGTCGGCACTGAAGCTTTCTTT.

V and J are TRBV18 and TRBJ2-1; TRBD2 agrees at 12 bases. The CDR3 is 20 residues long. V dropped 2 bases and J dropped 5; count of bases not matched to a gene: 16. The germline gives CDR1 KGHSH, CDR2 LQKENI. The CDR3 protein is CASSPNRLAGARAYNNEQFF. The CDR3 DNA sequence: TGTGCCAGCTCACCAAATAGACTAGCGGGGGCCCGGGCATATAACAATGAGCAGTTCTTC.

V usage is TRBV3-1 (or the pseudogene TRBV3-2) and J usage is TRBJ2-4; D might be TRBD1 (6 bases). This CDR3 contains 13 residues. V was cut by 5 bases and J by 7 bases, with 12 bases left in between. Germline loops: CDR1 LGHDT, CDR2 YNNKEL (reference sequence). CDR3: CASSLNRENIQYF. CDR3 in DNA: TGTGCCAGCAGCTTAAACAGGGAGAACATTCAGTACTTC.

The V gene is TRBV30, the J gene TRBJ2-2, with D possibly being TRBD2 (5 bases). Germline CDR1 GTSNPN, CDR2 SVGIG (reference sequence). Between the trimmed V and J ends, which lost 3 bases and 9 bases, there was a span of 11 bases. The CDR3 is 12 residues long. CDR3 DNA sequence: TGTGCCTGGAGAGGAGGACCGAGGGAGCTGTTTTTT. It codes for CAWRGGPRELFF.

The chain employs TRBV5-4 and TRBJ2-3; 13 bases map to TRBD2. Germline lookup yields CDR1 SGHNT and CDR2 YYREEE (reference sequence). The CDR3 has 16 amino acids. After removal of 2 bases from V and 4 bases from J, the junction contained 4 bases not matched to a gene. In DNA form, the CDR3 reads TGTGCCAGCAGCTTTCCGGGACTAGCGGGACCAGATACGCAGTATTTT. Amino acid sequence: CASSFPGLAGPDTQYF.

This sequence joins TRBV29-1 and TRBJ1-1; D not resolved. V lost 3 bases and J lost 4, with 6 bases in between. The CDR3 consists of 11 residues. Germline V lookup: CDR1 SQVTM, CDR2 ANQGSEA. CDR3 sequence reads: CSVDGLTEAFF. CDR3 nucleotides: TGCAGCGTTGACGGACTCACTGAAGCTTTCTTT.

The chain recombines TRBV24-1 with TRBJ2-7; a possible D gene is TRBD2 (8 bases). V was pared by 4 bases and J by 5 bases, with 17 bases between. The germline CDR1 and CDR2 sequences are KGHDR and SFDVKD. The CDR3 totals 15 residues. Here the CDR3 reads CATSDSSGGGNEQYF. CDR3 nucleotide sequence: TGTGCCACCAGTGACTCCTCGGGAGGGGGCAACGAGCAGTACTTC.

The chain recombines TRBV29-1 with TRBJ2-7; 10 bases fit TRBD2. This CDR3 has 13 residues. Per the germline V gene, CDR1 is SQVTM and CDR2 is ANQGSEA. J lost 7 bases, V lost 2 bases, and 5 bases had no gene match. Here the CDR3 DNA reads TGCAGCGTTGAACCAGCGGGAGGGGGGGAGCAGTACTTC. Its translation: CSVEPAGGGEQYF.

The chain employs TRBV5-1 and TRBJ1-1; tentatively, D is TRBD1 (5 bases). The V end lost 0 bases, the J end lost 0 bases, and 9 bases lay between the germline ends. CDR3 length: 15 amino acids. The germline gives CDR1 SGHRS, CDR2 YFSETQ. CDR3 in DNA: TGCGCCAGCAGCTTGGGGGGCCAGTTGAACACTGAAGCTTTCTTT. Protein sequence: CASSLGGQLNTEAFF.

J is TRBJ1-3 and V is TRBV4-1; no definite D call. From germline, CDR1 is MGHRA and CDR2 YSYEKL. The CDR3 covers 15 residues. Deletions cut 1 base from V and 1 base from J, with 8 bases between. CDR3 loop: CASSQGPGSGNTIYF. CDR3 nucleotides: TGCGCCAGCAGCCAAGGACCTGGGTCTGGAAACACCATATATTTT.

This chain uses TRBV19 with TRBJ1-1; D unclear. Germline V lookup: CDR1 LNHDA, CDR2 SQIVND (reference sequence). V shed 9 bases and J shed 0 bases, with 14 bases lying between them. The CDR3 loop spans 14 amino acids. The CDR3 region is CASGRTALNTEAFF. In nucleotides, the CDR3 is TGTGCCAGCGGTCGTACAGCTTTGAACACTGAAGCTTTCTTT.

The V gene is TRBV24-1, the J gene TRBJ2-1; D is perhaps TRBD2 (7 bases). Per the germline V gene, CDR1 is KGHDR and CDR2 is SFDVKD. Trimming left V 4 bases short and J 14 bases short, with 17 bases between. The CDR3 is 13 amino acids. CDR3 sequence (DNA): TGTGCCACCAGTGAAAACAGGGAGGGCAACAAGTTCTTC. It encodes CATSENREGNKFF.